The sample holds a few counts of the clone carrying this T cell receptor (beta chain). V lost 6 bases and J 0 bases, leaving 12 bases between the germline ends. This CDR3 spans 13 amino acids. The germline V gene encodes CDR1 SQVTM and CDR2 ANQGSEA. In the original processing: Cell counts per sample came from amplifying reference gene primers. Method: immunoSEQ multiplex PCR; TCRdb's copy keeps in-frame clones and lacks some. V, J and clone size reflect that table, while D and trimming were determined from the DNA. The sample yields some 400,000 clones, 80% to 90% seen once. These data are taken from a study of blood T cell repertoires in COVID-19. In the study overall: Acute and convalescent COVID-19 samples came from the United States, Italy and Spain.

Participants reported their clinical history, and cohort assignment relied on those reports. Recovery meant two consecutive negative NP/OP PCR tests, professional clearance, or resolved symptoms. The V and J genes are TRBV29-1 and TRBJ2-7, with a tentative D call TRBD1 (6 bases). The receptor's source is a man under 40 who had recovered from COVID-19. Sequences were obtained from PBMCs or T cells enriched from blood (not recorded which). The CDR3 sequence is CSVQGSSSYEQYF. The CDR3 DNA follows: TGCAGCGTACAGGGATCGAGCTCCTACGAGCAGTACTTC.